The sequence of this T cell receptor (beta chain) was determined in a study of T cell repertoires in cytomegalovirus infection. TCRdb fed the reads into MiXCR, producing one record per CDR3 protein. There are 150,000 to 200,000 distinct CDR3 sequences in the sample; roughly 15% occur only once, and under 20% lies in the top ten. The V and J ends lost 1 base and 3 bases respectively, with 6 bases between them. The CDR3 contains 13 residues. Germline assignment: CDR1 SGHNT and CDR2 YENEEA. The source of this sequence is a human donor in good health (CMV status not recorded). Some clones in this sample may be carry-over from other donors' samples. The specimen sequenced was CD8+ T cells from PBMCs. The rearrangement links TRBV11-3 to TRBJ1-2; no definite D call. The CDR3 here is CASSLARDYGYTF. In DNA form, the CDR3 reads TGTGCCAGCAGCTTAGCCAGAGACTATGGCTACACCTTC.